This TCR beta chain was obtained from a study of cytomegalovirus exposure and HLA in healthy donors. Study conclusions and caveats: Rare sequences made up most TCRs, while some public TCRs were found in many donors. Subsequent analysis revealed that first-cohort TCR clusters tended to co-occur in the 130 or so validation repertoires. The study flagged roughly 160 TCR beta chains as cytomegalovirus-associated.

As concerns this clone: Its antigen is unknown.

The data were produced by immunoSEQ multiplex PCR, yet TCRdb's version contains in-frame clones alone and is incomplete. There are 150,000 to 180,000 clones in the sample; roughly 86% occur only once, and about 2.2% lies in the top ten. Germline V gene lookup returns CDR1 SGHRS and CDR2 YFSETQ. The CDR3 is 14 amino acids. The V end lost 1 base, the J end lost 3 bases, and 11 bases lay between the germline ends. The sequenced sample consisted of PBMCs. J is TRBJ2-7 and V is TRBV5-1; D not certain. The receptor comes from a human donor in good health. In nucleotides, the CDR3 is TGCGCCAGCAGCTTGACAACAGAGAGCTACGAGCAGTACTTC. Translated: CASSLTTESYEQYF.